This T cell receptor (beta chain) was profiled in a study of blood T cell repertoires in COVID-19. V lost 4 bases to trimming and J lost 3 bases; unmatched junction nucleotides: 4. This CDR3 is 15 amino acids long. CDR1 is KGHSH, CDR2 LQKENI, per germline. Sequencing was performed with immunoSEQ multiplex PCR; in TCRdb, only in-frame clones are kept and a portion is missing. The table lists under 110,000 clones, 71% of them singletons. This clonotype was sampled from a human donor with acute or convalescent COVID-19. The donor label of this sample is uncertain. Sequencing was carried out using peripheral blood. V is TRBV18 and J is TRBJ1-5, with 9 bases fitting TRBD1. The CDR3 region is CASSLQGAANQPQHF. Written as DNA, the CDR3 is TGTGCCAGCTCACTACAGGGGGCGGCCAATCAGCCCCAGCATTTT. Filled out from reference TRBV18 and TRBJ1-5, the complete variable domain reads NAGVMQNPRHLVRRRGQEARLRCSPMKGHSHVYWYRQLPEEGLKFMVYLQKENIIDESGMPKERFSAEFPKEGPSILRIQQVVRGDSAAYFCASSLQGAANQPQHFGDGTRLSIL.